This T cell receptor beta chain was sequenced for a study of blood T cell repertoires in COVID-19. Trimming cost V 6 bases and J 7 bases, with 16 bases left between them. The CDR3 runs to 14 residues. Germline V gene lookup returns CDR1 MNHEY and CDR2 SMNVEV (reference sequence). This clone was detected a few times. This table comes from immunoSEQ multiplex PCR, and its TCRdb copy is limited to in-frame clones, with some not included. The table includes some 130,000 clones, roughly 80% detected once. The chain employs TRBV27 and TRBJ1-5, with D possibly TRBD1 on 6 matching bases. The TCR was taken from a man between 25 and 39 years old who had recovered from COVID-19. The sequenced material came from PBMCs or T cells enriched from blood (not recorded which). The CDR3 DNA reads as TGTGCCAGCAGGGGTAGGGGGGGCATCCAGCCCCAGCATTTT. Amino acid sequence: CASRGRGGIQPQHF.